The TCR beta chain under discussion was sequenced for a study of blood T cell repertoires in COVID-19. Study details: Acute-phase and convalescent COVID-19 samples originated in the United States, Italy and Spain. In each case, the material was cDNA or gDNA derived from T cells, B-cell-depleted T cells, or PBMCs.

The assay was immunoSEQ multiplex PCR, and TCRdb's table has in-frame clones only and misses some. The sample consists of approximately 200,000 clones, 80% to 90% of them appearing once. Participant-reported clinical history was the basis for cohort assignment. This clone was recorded only once. Sequenced: PBMCs or T cells enriched from blood (not recorded which). This TCR was recovered from a man aged 18 to 30 with acute COVID-19.

The CDR3 here is CASSLERAGGRHEQYF. Written as DNA, the CDR3 is TGTGCCAGCAGCTTGGAGCGTGCGGGAGGGCGGCACGAGCAGTACTTC. This chain connects TRBV5-6 to TRBJ2-7, with 9 bases aligning to TRBD2. With V trimmed by 0 bases and J by 5 bases, 9 bases remained unmatched. CDR1 SGHDT and CDR2 YYEEEE come from the germline V gene. The CDR3 consists of 16 residues.